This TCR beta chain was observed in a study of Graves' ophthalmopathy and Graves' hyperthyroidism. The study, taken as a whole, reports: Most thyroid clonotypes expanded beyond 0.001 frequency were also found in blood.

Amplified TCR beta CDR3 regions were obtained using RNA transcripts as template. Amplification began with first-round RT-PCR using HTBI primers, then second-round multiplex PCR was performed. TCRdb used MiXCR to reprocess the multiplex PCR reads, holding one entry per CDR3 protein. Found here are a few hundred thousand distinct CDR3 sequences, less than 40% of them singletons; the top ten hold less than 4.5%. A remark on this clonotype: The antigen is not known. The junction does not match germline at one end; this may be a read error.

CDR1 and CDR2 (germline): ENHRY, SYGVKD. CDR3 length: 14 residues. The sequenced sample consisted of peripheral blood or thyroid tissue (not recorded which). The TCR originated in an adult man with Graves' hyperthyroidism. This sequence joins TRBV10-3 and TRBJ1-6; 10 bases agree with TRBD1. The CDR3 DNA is TGTGCCAGCAGTTTAGCCGGGGACAGGGGTTTAGCCCACTTT. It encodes CASSLAGDRGLAHF.